These 20 T cell receptor beta chains share one sample of origin, sequenced in a study of circulating and synovial CD4+ cells in juvenile arthritis. The assay was immunoSEQ multiplex PCR, and TCRdb's table has in-frame clones only and misses some. The sample consists of 35,000 or so clones, around 96% of them appearing once. Specimen: CD4+ T cells from blood. These receptors all stem from a human donor with juvenile idiopathic arthritis.

J is TRBJ2-4 and V is TRBV28; D may be TRBD2 (6 bases). Per germline, CDR1 MDHEN and CDR2 SYDVKM. The CDR3 has 21 residues. The V end lost 3 bases, the J end lost 0 bases, and 27 bases lay between the germline ends. CDR3 protein: CASSFRRRGSTLNLAKNIQYF. CDR3 DNA: TGTGCCAGCAGTTTTCGGCGTCGGGGGTCGACTCTGAACTTAGCCAAAAACATTCAGTACTTC.

V is TRBV2 and J is TRBJ2-3; 9 bases match TRBD1. CDR3 size: 14 residues. Trimming cost V 6 bases and J 2 bases; bases outside gene matches: 3. Germline V gene lookup returns CDR1 SNHLY and CDR2 FYNNEI. The DNA of the CDR3 is TGTGCCAGCAGCCGGGACAGGGTCACAGATACGCAGTATTTT. It yields the protein CASSRDRVTDTQYF.

V usage is TRBV7-2 and J usage is TRBJ2-1, with 7 bases lining up with TRBD2. This CDR3 region has 14 residues. From germline, CDR1 is SGHTA and CDR2 FQGNSA. Trimming took 7 bases from V and 7 from J; bases not matched to a gene: 10. The CDR3 DNA reads as TGTGCCAGCATCTCCCCCCCCGGGGGGAATGAGCAGTTCTTC. This translates into CASISPPGGNEQFF.

The CDR3 DNA reads as TGTGCCAGCAGTCCGCTAGCGGGAGGGCAGACCCAGTACTTC. It codes for CASSPLAGGQTQYF. The genes are TRBV28 and TRBJ2-5, with 12 bases identical to TRBD2. The germline CDR1 and CDR2 sequences are MDHEN and SYDVKM. The CDR3 length is 14 residues. V shed 5 bases and J 6 bases; nucleotides not matched to a gene: 4. Full variable domain (missing parts from reference TRBV28 and TRBJ2-5): DVKVTQSSRYLVKRTGEKVFLECVQDMDHENMFWYRQDPGLGLRLIYFSYDVKMKEKGDIPEGYSVSREKKERFSLILESASTNQTSMYLCASSPLAGGQTQYFGPGTRLLVL.

The rearrangement links TRBV18 to TRBJ2-7; 8 nucleotides match TRBD1. After removal of 4 bases from V and 6 bases from J, the junction contained 8 bases not matched to a gene. CDR1 KGHSH and CDR2 LQKENI come from the germline V gene. The CDR3 length is 14 residues. The CDR3, as DNA: TGTGCCAGCTCACAGACAAGGACAGGGAGCGAGCAGTACTTC. Its protein is CASSQTRTGSEQYF.

The V call is TRBV18, the J call TRBJ1-1; TRBD1 is a possible D gene (6 bases). Germline CDR1 KGHSH, CDR2 LQKENI. CDR3 length: 16 amino acids. Trimming took 0 bases from V and 3 from J, leaving 14 bases between them. For the CDR3, the DNA is TGTGCCAGCTCACCACCCCGGACAGTGTTGGACACTGAAGCTTTCTTT. Translation: CASSPPRTVLDTEAFF.

This clone came up once. The germline gene is not matched at one end of the junction; a read error may be the cause. This rearrangement joins TRBV6-1 to TRBJ2-7, with 8 bases fitting TRBD2. This CDR3 spans 13 amino acids. The germline gives CDR1 MNHNS, CDR2 SASEGT. CDR3: CASSEIWASSGDF. CDR3 nucleotides: TGTGCCAGCAGTGAAATTTGGGCGAGTAGCGGGGACTTC.

The chain employs TRBV28 and TRBJ2-3; a weak D match, TRBD2 (5 bases). Germline CDR1 and CDR2: MDHEN and SYDVKM. This CDR3 is 14 amino acids long. The germline V and J ends were trimmed by 8 bases and 3 bases, with 15 bases remaining between them. The CDR3 bases are TGTGCCAGCCGACTCCGGGGTTCGACAGATACGCAGTATTTT. It translates to CASRLRGSTDTQYF. The whole variable domain, remainder taken from reference TRBV28 and TRBJ2-3, is DVKVTQSSRYLVKRTGEKVFLECVQDMDHENMFWYRQDPGLGLRLIYFSYDVKMKEKGDIPEGYSVSREKKERFSLILESASTNQTSMYLCASRLRGSTDTQYFGPGTRLTVL.

Written as DNA, the CDR3 is TGTGCCAGCAGTTTCGGCCAGGTAGACACCGGGGAGCTGTTTTTT. This translates into CASSFGQVDTGELFF. The chain links TRBV27 to TRBJ2-2; D ambiguous. Trimming left V 3 bases short and J 3 bases short, with 11 bases between. The length of the CDR3 is 15 residues. CDR1 is MNHEY, CDR2 SMNVEV, per germline (reference sequence).

Of note for this clone: This specimen includes other DNA sequences encoding the same CDR3. The chain combines TRBV28 with TRBJ1-5; D is possibly TRBD1 (5 bases). Trimming stripped 3 bases from V and 2 bases from J, with 8 bases between. The germline V gene encodes CDR1 MDHEN and CDR2 SYDVKM. The CDR3 loop spans 14 amino acids. The CDR3 coding sequence is TGTGCCAGCAGTTTGGGGGGAGGCAATCAGCCCCAGCATTTT. Its protein is CASSLGGGNQPQHF. Drawing the rest from reference TRBV28 and TRBJ1-5, the complete variable domain is DVKVTQSSRYLVKRTGEKVFLECVQDMDHENMFWYRQDPGLGLRLIYFSYDVKMKEKGDIPEGYSVSREKKERFSLILESASTNQTSMYLCASSLGGGNQPQHFGDGTRLSIL.

The J gene is TRBJ2-5, the V gene TRBV6-5; 8 bases line up with TRBD2. The CDR3 has 16 amino acids. V shed 4 bases, J shed 0 bases, and the junction held 7 bases outside the gene matches. The germline V gene has CDR1 MNHEY and CDR2 SVGAGI. The CDR3 sequence is CASSLGASGYQETQYF. The DNA of the CDR3 is TGTGCCAGCAGTTTGGGGGCTAGCGGGTACCAAGAGACCCAGTACTTC.

The gene calls are TRBV7-9 and TRBJ2-3; D might be TRBD2 (5 bases). V was pared by 4 bases and J by 9 bases, with 11 bases between. CDR3 length: 12 amino acids. Germline V gene sequence: CDR1 SEHNR, CDR2 FQNEAQ (reference sequence). The CDR3 DNA sequence: TGTGCCAGCAGCTCCCTGAGGGAAACGCAGTATTTT. It encodes CASSSLRETQYF.

This chain's CDR3 is CASRMKRDNYNEQFF. CDR3 sequence (DNA): TGTGCCAGCAGGATGAAACGGGACAACTACAATGAGCAGTTCTTC. The chain is built from TRBV28 and TRBJ2-1; possible D gene TRBD1, 6 bases. Germline lookup yields CDR1 MDHEN and CDR2 SYDVKM. This CDR3 region has 15 residues. V was clipped by 6 bases and J by 3 bases, with 15 bases between them. Based on the CDR3 plus reference TRBV28 and TRBJ2-1, the full variable domain is DVKVTQSSRYLVKRTGEKVFLECVQDMDHENMFWYRQDPGLGLRLIYFSYDVKMKEKGDIPEGYSVSREKKERFSLILESASTNQTSMYLCASRMKRDNYNEQFFGPGTRLTVL.

V is TRBV9 and J is TRBJ1-1; 8 bases are shared with TRBD1. The V and J ends lost 0 bases and 10 bases, in that order; junction bases with no gene match: 5. The CDR3 sequence is 13 residues long. The germline V gene encodes CDR1 SGDLS and CDR2 YYNGEE. CDR3 DNA: TGTGCCAGCAGCGTAGGGGGACAGGACGGAGCTTTCTTT. Encoded protein: CASSVGGQDGAFF.

The rearrangement uses TRBV28 and TRBJ2-3; 9 positions match TRBD1. Germline CDR1 reads MDHEN; CDR2 reads SYDVKM. The J segment lost 5 bases and the V segment lost 6 bases, leaving 15 bases of the junction unmatched. The CDR3 totals 17 residues. The CDR3 DNA follows: TGTGCCAGCAGCACCGACTCCCGGGACAGGGCTTTAGATACGCAGTATTTT. Protein product: CASSTDSRDRALDTQYF.

The rearrangement joins TRBV5-1 to TRBJ2-3; 12 nucleotides match TRBD2. CDR3 length equals 17 residues. Germline CDR1 reads SGHRS; CDR2 reads YFSETQ. V was clipped by 2 bases and J by 7 bases; unmatched bases: 11. The CDR3 here is CASSFSPSGGAGNTQYF. CDR3 in DNA: TGCGCCAGCAGCTTTTCTCCTAGCGGGGGGGCAGGAAATACGCAGTATTTT.

The chain recombines TRBV7-2 with TRBJ2-1, with a possible D match to TRBD1 (6 bases). The CDR3 length is 15 residues. CDR1 is SGHTA, CDR2 FQGNSA, per germline. V lost 4 bases to trimming and J lost 1 base, with 11 bases between them. DNA for the CDR3: TGTGCCAGCAGCTATCGGGACATATCCTACAATGAGCAGTTCTTC. Translated: CASSYRDISYNEQFF.

This chain uses TRBV15 with TRBJ2-5; 11 positions match TRBD2. CDR1 and CDR2 (germline): LNHNV, YYDKDF (reference sequence). V shed 1 base, J shed 2 bases, and the junction held 21 bases outside the gene matches. The length of the CDR3 is 22 residues. CDR3 sequence: CATSRGLAGIVTSSLWQETQYF. CDR3 coding DNA: TGTGCCACCAGCAGAGGACTAGCGGGAATAGTCACCTCGAGCCTATGGCAAGAGACCCAGTACTTC.

The chain uses TRBV6-5 and TRBJ1-4; D is uncertain. The germline V and J ends were trimmed by 2 bases and 4 bases, with 5 bases remaining between them. The length of the CDR3 is 13 residues. Per the germline V gene, CDR1 is MNHEY and CDR2 is SVGAGI. CDR3 region: CASSYDFNEKLFF. CDR3 nucleotide sequence: TGTGCCAGCAGTTACGACTTTAATGAAAAACTGTTTTTT.

The gene calls are TRBV6-6 and TRBJ1-2; D is undetermined. V lost 5 bases and J lost 3, with 13 bases in between. CDR3 length: 14 amino acids. Per germline, CDR1 MNHNY and CDR2 SVGAGI (reference sequence). CDR3 bases: TGTGCCAGCAGTCCCCTCGGAGCGGACTATGGCTACACCTTC. Protein: CASSPLGADYGYTF.